This TCR beta chain was found in a study of T-cell memory formation after mild COVID-19. The CDR3 is 15 residues long. V was pared by 0 bases and J by 7 bases, with 11 bases between. The germline CDR1 and CDR2 sequences are SGHRS and YFSETQ. 5'RACE primed at constant segments yielded TCR alpha and TCR beta cDNA libraries bearing sample barcodes and UMIs. TCRdb re-derived calls from the 5' RACE reads in MiXCR, one entry per CDR3 protein. The repertoire includes 250,000 to 350,000 distinct CDR3 sequences, about a sixth of them detected once, and roughly 20% sits in the top ten. This clonotype was recorded a few times. The antigen remains unidentified. Whole-study results and caveats: Shrinking CD4+ clones resided mostly in CM and EM, and CD8+ ones in EMRA.

The gene calls are TRBV5-1 and TRBJ1-6, with a tentative D call TRBD1 (5 bases). Material for sequencing was PBMCs or a T cell subset sorted from them (not recorded which). This TCR came from a man aged 18 to 30 who had mild COVID-19 (a few samples of this study predate the infection). Cell type and time point are not known. CDR3 in DNA: TGCGCCAGCAGCTTGGGGGGACGCCAGAATTCACCCCTCCACTTT. Translating it yields CASSLGGRQNSPLHF.